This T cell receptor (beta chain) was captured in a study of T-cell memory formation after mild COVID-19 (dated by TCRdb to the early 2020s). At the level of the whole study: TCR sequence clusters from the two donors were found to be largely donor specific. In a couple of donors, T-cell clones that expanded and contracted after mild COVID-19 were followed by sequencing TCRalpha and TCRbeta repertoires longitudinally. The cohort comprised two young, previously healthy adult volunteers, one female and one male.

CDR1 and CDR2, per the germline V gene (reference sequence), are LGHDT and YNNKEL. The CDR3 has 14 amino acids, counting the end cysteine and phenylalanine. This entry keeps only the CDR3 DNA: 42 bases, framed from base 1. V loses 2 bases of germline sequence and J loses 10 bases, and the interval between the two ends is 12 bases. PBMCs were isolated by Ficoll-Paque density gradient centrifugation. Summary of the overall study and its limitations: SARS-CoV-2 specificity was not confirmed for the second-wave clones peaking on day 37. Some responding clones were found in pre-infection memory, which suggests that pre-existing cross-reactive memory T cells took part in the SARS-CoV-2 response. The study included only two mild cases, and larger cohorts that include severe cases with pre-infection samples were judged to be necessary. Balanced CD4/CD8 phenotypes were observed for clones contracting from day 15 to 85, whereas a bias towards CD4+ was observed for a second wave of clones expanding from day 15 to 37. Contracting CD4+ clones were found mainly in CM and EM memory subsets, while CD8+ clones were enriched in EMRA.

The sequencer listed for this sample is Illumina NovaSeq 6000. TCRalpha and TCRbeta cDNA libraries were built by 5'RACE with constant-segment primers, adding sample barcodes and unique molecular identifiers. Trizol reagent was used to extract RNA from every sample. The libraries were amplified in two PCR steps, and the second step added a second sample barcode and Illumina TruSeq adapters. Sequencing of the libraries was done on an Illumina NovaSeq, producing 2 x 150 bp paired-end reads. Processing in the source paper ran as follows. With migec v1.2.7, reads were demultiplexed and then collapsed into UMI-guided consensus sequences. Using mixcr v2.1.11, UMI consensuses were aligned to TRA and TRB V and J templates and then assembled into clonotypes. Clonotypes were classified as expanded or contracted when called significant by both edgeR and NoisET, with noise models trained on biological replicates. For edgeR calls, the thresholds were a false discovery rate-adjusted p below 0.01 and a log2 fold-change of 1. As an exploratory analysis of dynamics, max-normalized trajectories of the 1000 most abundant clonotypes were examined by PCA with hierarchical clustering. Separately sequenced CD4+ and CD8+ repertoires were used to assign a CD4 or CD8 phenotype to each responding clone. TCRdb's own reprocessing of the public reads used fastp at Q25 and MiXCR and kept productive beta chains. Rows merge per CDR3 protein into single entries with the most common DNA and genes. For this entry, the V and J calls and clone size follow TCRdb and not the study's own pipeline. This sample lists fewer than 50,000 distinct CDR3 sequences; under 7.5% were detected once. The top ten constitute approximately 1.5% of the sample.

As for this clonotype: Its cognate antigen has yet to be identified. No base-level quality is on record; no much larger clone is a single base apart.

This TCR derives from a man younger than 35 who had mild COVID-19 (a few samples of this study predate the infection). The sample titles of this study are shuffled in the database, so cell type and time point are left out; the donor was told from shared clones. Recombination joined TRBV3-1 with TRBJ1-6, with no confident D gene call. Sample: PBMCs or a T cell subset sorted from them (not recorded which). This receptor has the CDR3 CASSQMGNLSPLHF. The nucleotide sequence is TGTGCCAGCAGCCAAATGGGGAATTTGTCACCCCTCCACTTT.